This entry is about one TCR beta chain. This clonotype was seen many times. No cognate antigen has been identified for it. No clone much larger than this one lies a single base away; base qualities are absent. Amplification of TCR beta CDR3 regions was carried out from RNA transcripts. The TCR CDR3 was subjected to a first round of RT-PCR using the HTBI primer set and the Qiagen OneStep RT-PCR kit. Libraries were constructed in a second round of multiplex PCR, after which size selection and purification were performed. Paired-end sequencing of the libraries was performed with 100 bp reads on an Illumina HiSeq2000. Regarding the original processing steps: SOAPnuke was used to process the raw data, with reads discarded if the reads contained adapters or uncalled bases, had a mean Phred below 15, or lacked an exact constant-primer or identifier match. High-quality paired reads were merged with COPE v1.2.5, and unique nucleotide sequences were defined as clonotypes. Clonotypes were aligned to IMGT TRBV, TRBD and TRBJ reference segments using MiTCR v1.1. The analysis was restricted to V-J combinations with a frequency above 0.0001, which together covered just over 99% of the repertoires. The TCS score was defined as the ratio of F50 (clonal expansion) to E x V (chaos), calculated using BLOSUM62-based TCRdist between CDR3 peptides within each V-J. Welch's t-statistics and random forest reduced roughly 500 V-J features to under 15, which were used in a naive Bayes classifier (R e1071). Through fastp at Q25 and MiXCR, TCRdb rebuilt clones from the public reads, retaining in-frame beta chains. Under each unique CDR3 protein, matching rows form one entry showing the most common genes and DNA. The V and J calls and clone size come from TCRdb's table, not from the authors' own analysis. For this sample there are about 350,000 distinct CDR3 sequences; about a fifth appear just once. 3.5% to 4% of the sample is held by the ten biggest clonotypes.

This entry belongs to a study of T cells in Graves' hyperthyroidism and ophthalmopathy (dated by TCRdb to between 2018 and 2020). Background on the whole study: Peripheral blood was sampled at the time of initial diagnosis, prior to any treatment. Whether ophthalmopathy could be predicted prospectively was tested in an independent validation cohort made up of 18 to 20 hyperthyroidism patients plus 17 patients who later progressed to ophthalmopathy. TCR Vbeta CDR3 sequencing of 120 to 150 peripheral blood samples (over 40 ophthalmopathy, roughly 74 hyperthyroidism and approximately 17 progressor patients) is reported in the paper. A discovery cohort of about 95 patients, roughly 40 with Graves' ophthalmopathy and approximately 57 with stable Graves' hyperthyroidism, was used to find distinguishing TCR V-J signatures. After sampling, hyperthyroidism patients received methimazole starting at 30 mg daily, and ophthalmopathy patients received high-dose intravenous methylprednisolone. The approximately 100 discovery patients were randomly divided into training and test sets at a 7:3 ratio. In addition, the study compared T-cell repertoires in thyroid tissue and in blood from 6 or 7 Graves' hyperthyroidism patients.

The paper's findings and limits, for the study overall: Sample size was not statistically predetermined, and blinding of investigators to group allocation was not performed. Most expanded thyroid clonotypes (frequency above 0.001) were also detected in blood, a finding suggesting that blood repertoires may reflect thyroid immune responses. In cross-validation, a model built on a 13 V-J signature told ophthalmopathy apart from stable hyperthyroidism with over 85% sensitivity and roughly 81% specificity, and in testing the same model reached 80%/75%. During validation, the model predicted progression to ophthalmopathy a median of approximately six months ahead of onset, with almost 71% sensitivity and around 73% specificity.

A patient counted as having stable Graves' hyperthyroidism if no progression to ophthalmopathy occurred over 18 months of follow-up. Hyperthyroidism patients were newly diagnosed, with disease duration under 2 months, and aged 18 to 65 years. Any patient with an uncontrolled infection, another autoimmune disease, pregnancy or lactation was excluded. Diagnoses relied on clinical symptoms, serum thyroxine and TRAb, thyroid ultrasound and orbital computed tomography. PBMCs were isolated from about 10 ml of fresh peripheral blood by Ficoll-Paque density gradient centrifugation. Total RNA was extracted using Trizol reagent, and RNA quality was assessed on an Agilent 2100 Bioanalyzer. The germline V gene sets CDR1 to MRHNA and CDR2 to SNTAGT. Trimming removed 7 bases from V and 0 bases from J, leaving 18 bases between the germline ends. Its CDR3 holds 16 amino acids, cysteine through phenylalanine. Only the CDR3 portion is preserved as DNA: 48 bases, with reading frame beginning at the first base.

The clonotype comes from a woman aged 18-30 years with Graves' hyperthyroidism. The V and J genes are TRBV6-4 and TRBJ1-1, and possibly TRBD1, on 6 matching bases. The source material was blood. The CDR3 has the sequence CASTHAVRGLNTEAFF. Here is the DNA: TGTGCCAGCACCCACGCCGTCAGGGGACTGAACACTGAAGCTTTCTTT.